This T cell receptor beta chain was captured in a study of Graves' ophthalmopathy and Graves' hyperthyroidism. Study-level points and caveats: The model's prediction of ophthalmopathy progression had 70.59% sensitivity and roughly 77% specificity.

V was pared by 4 bases and J by 4 bases, with 8 bases of the junction left unmatched. This CDR3 has 15 residues. Germline-derived CDR1 and CDR2 are LGHNA and YNFKEQ. The evidence that diagnosis relied on was clinical symptoms, serum thyroxine, TRAb, thyroid ultrasound and orbital computed tomography. The PBMCs used were ones drawn from about 9.2 ml of fresh peripheral blood. This clonotype was detected only a few times. Its antigen is unknown. The TCR beta CDR3 regions underwent amplification from RNA transcripts. HTBI-primed RT-PCR formed the first round, and a multiplex PCR formed the second. TCRdb reprocessed the multiplex PCR reads via MiXCR and lists one record per CDR3 protein. Found here are just over 400,000 distinct CDR3 sequences, under 25% of them singletons; the top ten hold 2.5% to 3.5%.

This chain connects TRBV4-2 to TRBJ2-7; TRBD1 matches 9 bases. The receptor comes from a woman between 18 and 30 years old with stable Graves' hyperthyroidism. The sample consisted of peripheral blood. The chain's CDR3 is CASSRGSGQGYEQYF. Here the CDR3 DNA reads TGTGCCAGCAGCCGAGGATCGGGACAGGGATACGAGCAGTACTTC.